The 15 T cell receptor beta chains listed next were all sequenced from one sample in a study of identical twins (TCRdb year 2016). The library was produced with 5' RACE. The run used an Illumina HiSeq 2000. Using fastp trimming at Q25 and MiXCR clonotype assembly, TCRdb reanalyzed the public sequencing data and kept in-frame beta chains. When rows share a CDR3 protein, they turn into one entry using the most common DNA and genes. Recorded for this sample are a few hundred thousand distinct CDR3 sequences; about 15% of them occurred a single time. Roughly 0.44% of the sample is held by the ten biggest clonotypes. These data also featured in a second study, about yellow fever vaccine responses in identical twins.

The sample consisted of CD4+ T cells sorted from blood. These receptors all stem from a woman aged 18-29 years in good health.

The chain is built from TRBV7-9 and TRBJ2-3; D remains ambiguous. V lost 4 bases to trimming and J lost 7 bases, with 9 bases between them. Germline lookup yields CDR1 SEHNR and CDR2 FQNEAQ (reference sequence). This CDR3 is 12 amino acids long. Written as DNA, the CDR3 is TGTGCCAGCAGCTCTAAACTAAATACGCAGTATTTT. This translates into CASSSKLNTQYF.

This rearrangement joins TRBV12-3 or TRBV12-4 to TRBJ1-2, with TRBD1 matching over 9 bases. The CDR3 is 17 amino acids. V dropped 1 base and J dropped 2; count of bases not matched to a gene: 8. DNA of the CDR3: TGTGCCAGCAGTTTAGGAGACAGGACAGGGGACAACTATGGCTACACCTTC. Its protein product is CASSLGDRTGDNYGYTF.

This clonotype has a handful of counts. The chain employs TRBV20-1 and TRBJ2-5; D gene ambiguous. Germline V gene lookup returns CDR1 DFQATT and CDR2 SNEGSKA (reference sequence). The CDR3 covers 13 residues. V lost 0 bases to trimming and J lost 5 bases, with 10 bases between them. CDR3 protein: CSARDVASETQYF. CDR3 nucleotide sequence: TGCAGTGCTAGAGATGTCGCTTCGGAGACCCAGTACTTC.

The chain employs TRBV12-3 or TRBV12-4 and TRBJ2-5; D gene unclear. This CDR3 is built from 12 residues. Trimming took off 7 bases at V and 4 bases at J, with 10 bases between the two ends. DNA of the CDR3: TGTGCCAGCACTTTTGGTGGAGAGACCCAGTACTTC. Protein product: CASTFGGETQYF.

This clonotype has only a few counts. The chain recombines TRBV4-1 with TRBJ1-5; D call uncertain. Deletions cut 2 bases from V and 0 bases from J, with 11 bases between. This CDR3 has 16 amino acids. The germline V gene encodes CDR1 MGHRA and CDR2 YSYEKL. CDR3 residues: CASSQLLQLSNQPQHF. The CDR3 DNA is TGCGCCAGCAGCCAACTTTTACAGCTTAGCAATCAGCCCCAGCATTTT.

This clonotype was detected only a few times. The V call is TRBV20-1, the J call TRBJ1-1; a possible D gene is TRBD1 (5 bases). CDR1 is DFQATT and CDR2 is SNEGSKA in the germline V gene (reference sequence). V gave up 0 bases and J gave up 4 bases, with 12 bases separating them. The CDR3 consists of 14 residues. The CDR3 DNA reads as TGCAGTGCTAGAGATGGGGGAATTAGCACTGAAGCTTTCTTT. Translation: CSARDGGISTEAFF.

This clonotype was picked up a small number of times. CDR3 sequence (DNA): TGTGCCAGCAGTAGAGACAGGGGACTAGCGGATACGCAGTATTTT. It is translated as CASSRDRGLADTQYF. This chain connects TRBV12-3 or TRBV12-4 to TRBJ2-3; 10 bases match TRBD2. The CDR3 sequence is 15 residues long. Trimming cost V 5 bases and J 6 bases; bases outside gene matches: 8.

This clonotype was seen a handful of times. CDR3 DNA sequence: TGCGCCAGCACCCTGACAGGCGGATTGAACGGGGAGCTGTTTTTT. It yields the protein CASTLTGGLNGELFF. V is TRBV5-1 and J is TRBJ2-2, with TRBD1 as a possible D gene (6 bases). Trimming took off 6 bases at V and 7 bases at J, with 19 bases between the two ends. This CDR3 has 15 amino acids. Germline V gene sequence: CDR1 SGHRS, CDR2 YFSETQ. The variable domain in full, with the rest retrieved from reference TRBV5-1 and TRBJ2-2, is KAGVTQTPRYLIKTRGQQVTLSCSPISGHRSVSWYQQTPGQGLQFLFEYFSETQRNKGNFPGRFSGRQFSNSRSEMNVSTLELGDSALYLCASTLTGGLNGELFFGEGSRLTVL.

This clonotype was seen a handful of times. The chain couples TRBV3-1 to TRBJ2-2, with TRBD2 matching 12 bases. CDR3 length: 17 residues. J lost 1 base, V lost 2 bases, and 2 bases had no gene match. The germline V gene encodes CDR1 LGHDT and CDR2 YNNKEL (reference sequence). As DNA, the CDR3 is TGTGCCAGCAGCCAACCGACTAGCGGGGGGAACACCGGGGAGCTGTTTTTT. It encodes CASSQPTSGGNTGELFF.

This clonotype was counted only a few times. This chain uses TRBV12-3 or TRBV12-4 with TRBJ2-6; D is uncertain. Trimming removed 8 bases from V and 2 bases from J, with 10 bases in between. This CDR3 contains 14 residues. DNA of the CDR3: TGTGCCAGCGCCGAACGGGCTGGGGCCAACGTCCTGACTTTC. Translation gives CASAERAGANVLTF.

This chain joins TRBV12-3 or TRBV12-4 and TRBJ1-1; 9 bases map to TRBD1. The CDR3 is made up of 14 amino acids. V gave up 5 bases and J gave up 2 bases; unmatched junction bases: 3. The CDR3 protein is CASSGTGINTEAFF. Here the CDR3 DNA reads TGTGCCAGCAGTGGGACAGGGATAAACACTGAAGCTTTCTTT.

The chain uses TRBV21-1 and TRBJ2-7; the table gives TRBD1 as D, unverified against the DNA. TRBV21-1 is marked as a pseudogene. This CDR3 is 14 amino acids long. In nucleotides, the CDR3 is TGTGCCAGCGGCCCTAGTGCCCCCGACTACGAGCAGTACTTC. Its protein is CASGPSAPDYEQYF.

On this clonotype: At one end the junction does not follow the germline gene, possibly because of a read error. J is TRBJ2-4 and V is TRBV11-3, with 12 bases fitting TRBD2. Germline V gene sequence: CDR1 SGHNT, CDR2 YENEEA. The CDR3 is 23 amino acids. The CDR3 sequence is CVSSLPGLAGGPGALIAKNIQYF. The CDR3 DNA follows: TGTGTCAGCAGCTTACCCGGGCTAGCGGGAGGGCCGGGCGCACTGATAGCCAAAAACATTCAGTACTTC.

For the CDR3, the DNA is TGTGCCAGCAGCTTAGCGTGGGTGGGGGTACAAGAGACCCAGTACTTC. This sequence encodes CASSLAWVGVQETQYF. This sequence joins TRBV7-9 and TRBJ2-5; D possibly uses TRBD1 or TRBD2 (5 bases each). Trimming stripped 0 bases from V and 2 bases from J, with 13 bases between. CDR3 length: 16 amino acids. CDR1 and CDR2 (germline): SEHNR, FQNEAQ (reference sequence).

This clonotype has only a few counts. This chain uses TRBV5-6 with TRBJ2-7, with TRBD2 identical over 10 bases. The trim removed 3 bases at V and 3 bases at J, leaving 0 bases unmatched. This CDR3 spans 13 amino acids. Germline V gives CDR1 SGHDT, CDR2 YYEEEE. This CDR3 is CASSWTSGYEQYF. DNA of the CDR3: TGTGCCAGCAGCTGGACTAGCGGCTACGAGCAGTACTTC. Drawing the rest from reference TRBV5-6 and TRBJ2-7, the complete variable domain is DAGVTQSPTHLIKTRGQQVTLRCSPKSGHDTVSWYQQALGQGPQFIFQYYEEEERQRGNFPDRFSGHQFPNYSSELNVNALLLGDSALYLCASSWTSGYEQYFGPGTRLTVT.